Sequencing of this T cell receptor beta chain was carried out in a study of T cells in Graves' hyperthyroidism and ophthalmopathy. The sample holds many counts of this clonotype. CDR1 is GTSNPN and CDR2 is SVGIG in the germline V gene (reference sequence). CDR3 length: 14 residues. V was trimmed by 8 bases and J by 7 bases, leaving 21 bases between them. Authors of the study amplified TCR beta CDR3 regions from RNA transcripts. In the first-round RT-PCR of the TCR CDR3, the HTBI primer set was used. TCRdb analysed the multiplex PCR reads with MiXCR anew, one entry per CDR3 protein. The repertoire includes some 500,000 distinct CDR3 sequences, about 16% of them detected once, and 25% to 30% sits in the top ten.

The TCR comes from a woman in her twenties or thirties with Graves' ophthalmopathy. The chain combines TRBV30 with TRBJ2-1, with TRBD2 as a possible D gene (6 bases). The sample taken for sequencing was blood. The CDR3 nucleotides read TGTGCCGGGACTGAAGGGAGAAACCTTAATGAGCAGTTCTTC. Its translation: CAGTEGRNLNEQFF.